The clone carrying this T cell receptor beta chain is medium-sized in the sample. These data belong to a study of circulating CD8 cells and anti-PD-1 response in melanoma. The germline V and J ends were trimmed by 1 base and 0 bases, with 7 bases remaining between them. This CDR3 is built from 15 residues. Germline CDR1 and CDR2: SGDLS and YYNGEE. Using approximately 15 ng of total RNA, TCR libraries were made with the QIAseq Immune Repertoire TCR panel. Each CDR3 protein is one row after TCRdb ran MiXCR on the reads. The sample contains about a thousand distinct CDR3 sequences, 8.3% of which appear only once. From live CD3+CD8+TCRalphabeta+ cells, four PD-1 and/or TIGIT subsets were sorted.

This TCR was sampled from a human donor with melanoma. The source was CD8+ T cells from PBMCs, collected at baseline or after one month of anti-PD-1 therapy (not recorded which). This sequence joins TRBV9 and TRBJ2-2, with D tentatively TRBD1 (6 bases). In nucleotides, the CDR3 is TGTGCCAGCAGCGTATCAGGGGCGAACACCGGGGAGCTGTTTTTT. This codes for CASSVSGANTGELFF. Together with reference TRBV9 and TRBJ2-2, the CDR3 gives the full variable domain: DSGVTQTPKHLITATGQRVTLRCSPRSGDLSVYWYQQSLDQGLQFLIQYYNGEERAKGNILERFSAQQFPDLHSELNLSSLELGDSALYFCASSVSGANTGELFFGEGSRLTVL.